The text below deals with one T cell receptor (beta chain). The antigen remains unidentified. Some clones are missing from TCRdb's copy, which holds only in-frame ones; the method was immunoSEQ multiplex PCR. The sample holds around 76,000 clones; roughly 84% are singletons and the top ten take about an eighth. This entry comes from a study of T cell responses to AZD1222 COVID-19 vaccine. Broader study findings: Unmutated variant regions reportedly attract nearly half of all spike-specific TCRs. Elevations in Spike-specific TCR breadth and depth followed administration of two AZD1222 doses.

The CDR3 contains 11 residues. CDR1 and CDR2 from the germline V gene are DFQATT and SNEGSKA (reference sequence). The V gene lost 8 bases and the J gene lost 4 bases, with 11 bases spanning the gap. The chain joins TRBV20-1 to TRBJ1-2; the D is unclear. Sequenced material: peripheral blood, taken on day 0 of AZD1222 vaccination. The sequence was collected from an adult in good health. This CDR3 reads CSPTGPYGYTF. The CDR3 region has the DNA TGCAGTCCCACTGGACCCTATGGCTACACCTTC.